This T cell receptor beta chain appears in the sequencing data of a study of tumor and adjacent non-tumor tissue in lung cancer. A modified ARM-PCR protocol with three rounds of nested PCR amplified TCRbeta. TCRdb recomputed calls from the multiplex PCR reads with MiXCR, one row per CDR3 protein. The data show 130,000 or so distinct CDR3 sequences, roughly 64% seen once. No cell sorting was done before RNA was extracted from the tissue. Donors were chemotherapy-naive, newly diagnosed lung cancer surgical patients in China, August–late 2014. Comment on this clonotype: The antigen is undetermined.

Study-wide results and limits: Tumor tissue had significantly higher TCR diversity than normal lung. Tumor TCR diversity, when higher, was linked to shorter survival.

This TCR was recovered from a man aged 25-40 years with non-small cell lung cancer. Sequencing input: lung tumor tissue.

The CDR3 DNA is TGTGTCTGTGACCGTCCACCTAGCACAGATACGCAGTATTTT. The encoded protein is CVCDRPPSTDTQYF. The chain combines TRBV30 with TRBJ2-3; D gene unclear. There are 14 residues in the CDR3. Germline V CDR1 and CDR2: GTSNPN, SVGIG (reference sequence).